Listed below are T cell receptor beta chains from one sample, sequenced in a study of ipilimumab plus nivolumab after autologous stem cell transplantation. Method: immunoSEQ multiplex PCR; TCRdb's copy keeps in-frame clones and lacks some. The data contain tens of thousands of clones, roughly 92% of them singletons. Sequencing was performed on PBMCs, taken in a trial of ipilimumab plus nivolumab as post-transplant consolidation. These receptors all stem from a male donor with multiple myeloma. CDR3s include the opening cysteine and the closing phenylalanine or tryptophan. The order of the fields is V gene, D gene, J gene, clone size, CDR3 protein, CDR3 DNA. A D gene is named only where the DNA matches it firmly. Only some rows state a clone size, as once, few, many or a class for expanded clones.

>TRBV7-9|TRBD1|TRBJ1-2|.
CASSPQGGVNYGYTF
TGTGCCAGCAGCCCACAGGGGGGCGTAAACTATGGCTACACCTTC
>TRBV2|.|TRBJ2-5|.
CASRGTGYETQYF
TGTGCCAGCAGAGGAACAGGGTACGAGACCCAGTACTTC
>TRBV4-3|.|TRBJ1-3|.
CASSQVVGRAAGNTIYF
TGCGCCAGCAGCCAAGTGGTTGGCAGGGCCGCTGGAAACACCATATATTTT
>TRBV6-6|TRBD1|TRBJ1-3|.
CASSPRAGGAGNTIYF
TGTGCCAGCAGTCCCCGGGCAGGGGGCGCGGGAAACACCATATATTTT
>TRBV27|TRBD1|TRBJ1-6|.
CASTQDRENSPLHF
TGTGCCAGCACCCAGGACAGGGAAAATTCACCCCTCCACTTT
>TRBV11-2|TRBD1|TRBJ2-3|.
CASSLWGQGREDTQYF
TGTGCCAGCAGCTTATGGGGACAGGGTAGGGAAGATACGCAGTATTTT
>TRBV6-6|.|TRBJ1-1|.
CASSYRRTDNTEAFF
TGTGCCAGCAGTTACAGGCGGACAGACAACACTGAAGCTTTCTTT
>TRBV11-3|.|TRBJ2-3|.
CVSSLQGAADTQYF
TGTGTCAGCAGCTTACAAGGGGCCGCAGATACGCAGTATTTT
>TRBV6-1|.|TRBJ2-5|.
CASGLVGGRQETQYF
TGTGCCAGCGGCCTGGTGGGGGGTCGGCAAGAGACCCAGTACTTC
>TRBV11-2|TRBD2|TRBJ2-7|.
CASRRLAGGYEQYF
TGTGCCAGCAGACGACTAGCGGGAGGGTACGAGCAGTACTTC
>TRBV5-1|TRBD2|TRBJ2-3|.
CASSLLASGGTDTQYF
TGCGCCAGCAGCTTGCTCGCTAGCGGGGGCACAGATACGCAGTATTTT
>TRBV15|.|TRBJ1-2|.
CATSRPRGSNYGYTF
TGTGCCACCAGCAGACCCCGAGGCAGTAACTATGGCTACACCTTC
>TRBV11-3|.|TRBJ2-3|.
CASSQGHTDTQYF
TGTGCCAGCAGCCAGGGGCACACAGATACGCAGTATTTT
>TRBV5-4|.|TRBJ2-3|.
CASSGPGVATDTQYF
TGTGCCAGCAGCGGACCCGGCGTGGCTACAGATACGCAGTATTTT
>TRBV7-3|TRBD2|TRBJ2-3|.
CASSILAGGSVDTQYF
TGTGCCAGCAGCATACTAGCGGGCGGGAGCGTCGATACGCAGTATTTT
>TRBV19|TRBD1|TRBJ2-7|once
CASSIQGQGHEQYF
TGTGCCAGTAGTATACAGGGACAGGGCCACGAGCAGTACTTC